This T cell receptor (beta chain) derives from a study of shared clonotypes between healthy human individuals. About the research overall: Researchers assigned three CD4 naive, three CD4 memory, two CD8 naive and one CD8 memory plate to each donor.

General study results and limits: There were few donors, and this limited the genetic and exposure-history diversity represented.

Terminally differentiated effector memory CD45RA+ cells were excluded from the naive CD8 cells, which were CD45RO-negative and positively selected for CCR7. V dropped 0 bases and J dropped 11; count of bases not matched to a gene: 9. The CDR3 is 16 amino acids. Germline V gives CDR1 MGHRA, CDR2 YSYEKL. With regard to this clone: Its antigen is as yet unknown.

The repertoire was sequenced with immunoSEQ multiplex PCR; TCRdb's copy has only in-frame clones and lacks some. The data contain 2 million or so clones, less than 95% of them seen just once; the ten biggest clones take up about 1.1%. The origin of this receptor is a young man in good health. This chain links TRBV4-1 with TRBJ1-6; 8 positions match TRBD1. Sequences were obtained from naive CD8+ T cells sorted from blood. The CDR3 nucleotides read TGCGCCAGCAGCCAAGATCCGGGACAGGCTTTAGCACCCCTCCACTTT. Translating gives CASSQDPGQALAPLHF.